Below are 15 T cell receptor beta chains sequenced from a single sample in a study of blood T cell repertoires in COVID-19. Sequencing used immunoSEQ multiplex PCR; TCRdb keeps in-frame clones, though not all of them. The profile shows about 95,000 clones, about four fifths of them singletons. The sample taken for sequencing was peripheral blood. The receptors come from a human donor in a cohort sampled during active COVID-19.

The chain carries TRBV11-2 and TRBJ2-2; D is perhaps TRBD2 (6 bases). CDR3 size: 16 residues. Germline-derived CDR1 and CDR2 are SGHAT and FQNNGV. V dropped 4 bases and J dropped 4 bases, with 16 bases sitting between them. The CDR3, as DNA: TGTGCCAGCAGCTACCCTACTAGCAGCAGCACCGGGGAGCTGTTTTTT. Amino acids: CASSYPTSSSTGELFF.

V is TRBV14 and J is TRBJ2-1, with TRBD2 identical over 7 bases. The CDR3 is made up of 13 amino acids. V lost 4 bases to trimming and J lost 15 bases; unmatched junction nucleotides: 12. Germline V lookup: CDR1 SGHDN, CDR2 FVKESK. The CDR3 here is CASSPTSSVTRFF. The CDR3 coding sequence is TGTGCCAGCAGCCCGACTAGCTCTGTCACCCGGTTCTTC. Based on the CDR3 plus reference TRBV14 and TRBJ2-1, the full variable domain is EAGVTQFPSHSVIEKGQTVTLRCDPISGHDNLYWYRRVMGKEIKFLLHFVKESKQDESGMPNNRFLAERTGGTYSTLKVQPAELEDSGVYFCASSPTSSVTRFFGPGTRLTVL.

This chain's CDR3 is CASTVTGSNQPQHF. As DNA, the CDR3 is TGTGCCAGCACCGTGACAGGAAGCAATCAGCCCCAGCATTTT. The V gene is TRBV6-5, the J gene TRBJ1-5, with TRBD1 as a possible D gene (6 bases). The V and J ends lost 7 bases and 1 base respectively, with 11 bases between them. The germline V gene has CDR1 MNHEY and CDR2 SVGAGI. This CDR3 contains 14 residues.

This clone came up a few times. The gene calls are TRBV12-3 or TRBV12-4 and TRBJ2-1; possibly TRBD2 for D (6 bases). CDR3 length: 12 residues. Trimming took 5 bases from V and 12 from J, leaving 14 bases between them. The CDR3 DNA reads TGTGCCAGCAGTGCGGTACTAGCTGGGCAGTTCTTC. This gives the protein CASSAVLAGQFF.

The genes are TRBV7-2 and TRBJ1-1; the D is unclear. This CDR3 has 14 residues. The germline gives CDR1 SGHTA, CDR2 FQGNSA. Trimming left V 5 bases short and J 1 base short, with 11 bases between. The CDR3 is CASSSAGPNTEAFF. The CDR3 DNA follows: TGTGCCAGCAGCAGTGCGGGCCCGAACACTGAAGCTTTCTTT.

This rearrangement joins TRBV9 to TRBJ2-2; 8 nucleotides match TRBD1. Germline CDR1 is SGDLS and CDR2 is YYNGEE. The CDR3 covers 14 residues. With V trimmed by 3 bases and J by 8 bases, 6 bases remained unmatched. As DNA, the CDR3 is TGTGCCAGCAGCGCTCGGACAGGGCAAGGGGAGCTGTTTTTT. It encodes CASSARTGQGELFF.

The chain recombines TRBV9 with TRBJ1-2, with D perhaps TRBD1 (6 bases). This CDR3 has 14 amino acids. V was cut by 0 bases and J by 2 bases, with 8 bases left in between. Germline lookup yields CDR1 SGDLS and CDR2 YYNGEE. CDR3 sequence reads: CASSVAGQNYGYTF. The CDR3 region has the DNA TGTGCCAGCAGCGTAGCCGGACAGAACTATGGCTACACCTTC.

The chain couples TRBV14 to TRBJ2-1; D is uncertain. The germline CDR1 and CDR2 sequences are SGHDN and FVKESK. V lost 0 bases, J lost 4 bases, and 13 bases lay in between. CDR3 length equals 16 residues. The CDR3 protein is CASSQDLVTRYNEQFF. For the CDR3, the DNA is TGTGCCAGCAGCCAAGATTTGGTGACGCGGTACAATGAGCAGTTCTTC.

The chain is built from TRBV4-3 and TRBJ1-1; the match to TRBD1 covers 8 bases. The junction had 7 bases not matched to a gene; V was cut back by 5 bases and J by 8 bases. The CDR3 spans 13 residues. The germline CDR1 and CDR2 sequences are LGHNA and YSLEER. CDR3 region: CASSNGQGREAFF. The CDR3 coding sequence is TGCGCCAGCAGCAACGGACAGGGCCGGGAAGCTTTCTTT.

The gene calls are TRBV28 and TRBJ2-3, with TRBD1 identical over 7 bases. Germline V gives CDR1 MDHEN, CDR2 SYDVKM. With V trimmed by 6 bases and J by 3 bases, 6 bases remained unmatched. This CDR3 comprises 14 residues. The CDR3: CASSIDRVTDTQYF. The CDR3 nucleotides are TGTGCCAGCAGCATAGACAGGGTAACAGATACGCAGTATTTT.

This sequence joins TRBV19 and TRBJ2-3, with 7 bases fitting TRBD1. CDR1 is LNHDA, CDR2 SQIVND, per germline (reference sequence). The CDR3 contains 16 residues. V lost 5 bases and J lost 2; bases outside the gene matches: 10. This CDR3 is CASSVLQGLDTDTQYF. The CDR3 nucleotides read TGTGCCAGTAGTGTGTTACAGGGGTTGGACACAGATACGCAGTATTTT.

The chain combines TRBV12-3 or TRBV12-4 with TRBJ2-7; D gene unclear. V lost 1 base and J lost 6, with 10 bases in between. The length of the CDR3 is 13 residues. For the CDR3, the DNA is TGTGCCAGCAGTTTAGTGGTATCTAGCGAGCAGTACTTC. Translated, it gives CASSLVVSSEQYF.

The rearrangement links TRBV5-4 to TRBJ1-2, with 7 bases identical to TRBD1. This CDR3 comprises 16 residues. Trimming cost V 0 bases and J 4 bases; bases outside gene matches: 9. Germline loops: CDR1 SGHNT, CDR2 YYREEE (reference sequence). The CDR3 nucleotides read TGTGCCAGCAGCTTGGGCGGTACAGGGGAAGTCTATGGCTACACCTTC. It translates to CASSLGGTGEVYGYTF.

This clone was seen more than once but under ten times. J is TRBJ1-2 and V is TRBV3-1 (or the pseudogene TRBV3-2), with 8 nucleotides matching TRBD1. The CDR3 is 15 amino acids. V lost 4 bases, J lost 3 bases, and 7 bases stayed unmatched. Germline V gene lookup returns CDR1 LGHDT and CDR2 YNNKEL (reference sequence). CDR3 nucleotides: TGTGCCAGCAGCCTTCAGGGGGCAGGACACTATGGCTACACCTTC. Its translation is CASSLQGAGHYGYTF.

This chain joins TRBV29-1 and TRBJ2-7, with TRBD2 matching over 7 bases. Per germline, CDR1 SQVTM and CDR2 ANQGSEA. The CDR3 contains 14 residues. The trim removed 7 bases at V and 5 bases at J, leaving 14 bases unmatched. The CDR3: CSAYLLANVDEQYF. CDR3 DNA: TGCAGCGCCTACTTACTAGCGAACGTCGACGAGCAGTACTTC.